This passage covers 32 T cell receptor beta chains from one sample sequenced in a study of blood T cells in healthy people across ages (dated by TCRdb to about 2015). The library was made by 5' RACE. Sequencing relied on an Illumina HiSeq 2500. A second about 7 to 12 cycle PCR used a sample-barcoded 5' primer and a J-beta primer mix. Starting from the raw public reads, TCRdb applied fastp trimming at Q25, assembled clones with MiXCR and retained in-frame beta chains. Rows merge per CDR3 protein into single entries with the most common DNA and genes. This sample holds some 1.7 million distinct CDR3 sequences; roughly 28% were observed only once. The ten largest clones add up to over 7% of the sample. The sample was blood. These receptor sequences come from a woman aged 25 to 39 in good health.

Written as DNA, the CDR3 is TGTGCCAGCAGTTACGGGGCGGCCGGGGAGCTGTTTTTT. Protein sequence: CASSYGAAGELFF. The genes are TRBV27 and TRBJ2-2, with D perhaps matching TRBD1 or TRBD2 (5 bases each). The V and J ends lost 4 bases and 6 bases respectively, with 9 bases between them. The germline CDR1 and CDR2 sequences are MNHEY and SMNVEV (reference sequence). The CDR3 has 13 residues.

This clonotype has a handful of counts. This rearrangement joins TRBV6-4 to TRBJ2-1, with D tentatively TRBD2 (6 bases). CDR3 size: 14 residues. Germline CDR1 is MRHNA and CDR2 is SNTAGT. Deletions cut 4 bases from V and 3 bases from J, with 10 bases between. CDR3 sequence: CASSAGDGYNEQFF. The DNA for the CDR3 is TGTGCCAGCAGTGCGGGGGACGGCTACAATGAGCAGTTCTTC.

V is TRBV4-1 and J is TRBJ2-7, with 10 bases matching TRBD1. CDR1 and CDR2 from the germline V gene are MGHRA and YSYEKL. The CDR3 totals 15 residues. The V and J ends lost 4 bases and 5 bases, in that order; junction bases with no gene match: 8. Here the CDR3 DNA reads TGCGCCAGCAGCCCGACAGGGGGCGGTTTTGACGAGCAGTACTTC. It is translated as CASSPTGGGFDEQYF.

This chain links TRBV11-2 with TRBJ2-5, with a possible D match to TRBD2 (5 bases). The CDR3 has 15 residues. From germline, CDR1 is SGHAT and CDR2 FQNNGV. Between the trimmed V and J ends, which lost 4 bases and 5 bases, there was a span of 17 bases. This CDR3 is CASSSRRSLGETQYF. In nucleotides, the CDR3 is TGTGCCAGCAGCTCACGGAGGAGCCTGGGGGAGACCCAGTACTTC.

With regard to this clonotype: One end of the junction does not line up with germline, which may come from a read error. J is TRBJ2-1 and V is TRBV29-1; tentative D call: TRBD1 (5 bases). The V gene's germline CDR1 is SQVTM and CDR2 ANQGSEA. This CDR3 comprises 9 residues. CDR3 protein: CSVDRGASF. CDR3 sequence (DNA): TGCAGCGTTGACCGTGGGGCGTCCTTC.

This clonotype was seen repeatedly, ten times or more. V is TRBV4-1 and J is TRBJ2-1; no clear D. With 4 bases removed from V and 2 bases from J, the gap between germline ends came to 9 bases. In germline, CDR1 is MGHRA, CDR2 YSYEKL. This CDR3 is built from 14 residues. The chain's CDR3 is CASSRLGPYNEQFF. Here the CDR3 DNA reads TGCGCCAGCAGCCGACTGGGCCCCTACAATGAGCAGTTCTTC.

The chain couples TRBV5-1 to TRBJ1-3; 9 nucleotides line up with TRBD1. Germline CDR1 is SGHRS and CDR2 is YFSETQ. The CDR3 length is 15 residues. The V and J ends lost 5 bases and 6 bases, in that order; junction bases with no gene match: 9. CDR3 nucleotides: TGCGCCAGCAGGGGTAGCGGACAGGGGACAAACACCATATATTTT. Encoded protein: CASRGSGQGTNTIYF.

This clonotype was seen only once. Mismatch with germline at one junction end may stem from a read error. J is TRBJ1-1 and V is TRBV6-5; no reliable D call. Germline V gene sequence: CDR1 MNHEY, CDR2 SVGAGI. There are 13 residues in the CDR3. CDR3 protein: CASGSLANAEAFF. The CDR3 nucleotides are TGTGCCAGCGGAAGCCTGGCGAACGCTGAAGCTTTCTTT.

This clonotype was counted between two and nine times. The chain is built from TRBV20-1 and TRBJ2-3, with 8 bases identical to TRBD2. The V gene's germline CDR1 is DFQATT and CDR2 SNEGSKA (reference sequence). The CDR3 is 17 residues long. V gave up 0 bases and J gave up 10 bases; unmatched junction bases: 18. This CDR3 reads CSARDPTQGLGERAQYF. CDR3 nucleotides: TGCAGTGCTAGAGACCCAACACAGGGACTAGGGGAGAGAGCGCAGTATTTT.

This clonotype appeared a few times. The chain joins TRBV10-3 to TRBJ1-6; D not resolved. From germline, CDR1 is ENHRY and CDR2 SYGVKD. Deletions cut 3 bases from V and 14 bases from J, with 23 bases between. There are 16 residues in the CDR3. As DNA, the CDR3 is TGTGCCATCAGTGAAGGGAGCGACCGCTATCCGGCCACCCTCCACTTT. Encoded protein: CAISEGSDRYPATLHF.

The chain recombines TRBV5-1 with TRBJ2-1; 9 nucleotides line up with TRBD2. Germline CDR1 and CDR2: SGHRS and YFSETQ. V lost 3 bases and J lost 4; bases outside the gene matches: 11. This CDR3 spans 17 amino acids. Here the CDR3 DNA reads TGCGCCAGCAGCTCCACCAATGGACTAGCGTATTACAATGAGCAGTTCTTC. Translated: CASSSTNGLAYYNEQFF.

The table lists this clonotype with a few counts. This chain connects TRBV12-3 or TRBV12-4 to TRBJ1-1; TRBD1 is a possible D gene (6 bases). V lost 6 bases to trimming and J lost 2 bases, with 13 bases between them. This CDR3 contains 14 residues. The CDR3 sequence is CASRVRGGNTEAFF. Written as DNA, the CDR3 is TGTGCCAGCAGGGTCAGGGGTGGCAACACTGAAGCTTTCTTT.

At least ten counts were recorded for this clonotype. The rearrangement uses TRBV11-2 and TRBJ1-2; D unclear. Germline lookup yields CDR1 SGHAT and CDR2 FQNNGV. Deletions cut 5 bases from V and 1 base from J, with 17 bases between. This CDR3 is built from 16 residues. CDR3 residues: CASSLGSEVDNYGYTF. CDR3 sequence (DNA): TGTGCCAGCAGCCTGGGTTCGGAGGTCGATAACTATGGCTACACCTTC. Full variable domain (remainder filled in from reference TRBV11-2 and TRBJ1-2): EAGVAQSPRYKIIEKRQSVAFWCNPISGHATLYWYQQILGQGPKLLIQFQNNGVVDDSQLPKDRFSAERLKGVDSTLKIQPAKLEDSAVYLCASSLGSEVDNYGYTFGSGTRLTVV.

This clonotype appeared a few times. CDR3 protein: CSASSGAGEQFF. The CDR3 DNA reads TGCAGTGCTAGTTCCGGCGCAGGCGAGCAGTTCTTC. The chain employs TRBV20-1 and TRBJ2-1; D ambiguous. Germline CDR1 is DFQATT and CDR2 is SNEGSKA (reference sequence). V was trimmed by 3 bases and J by 10 bases, leaving 13 bases between them. The CDR3 has 12 residues.

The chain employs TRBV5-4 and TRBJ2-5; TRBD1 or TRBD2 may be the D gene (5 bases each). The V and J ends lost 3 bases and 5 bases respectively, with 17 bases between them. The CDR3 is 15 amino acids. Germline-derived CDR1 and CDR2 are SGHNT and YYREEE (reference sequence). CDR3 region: CASSSSRAWGETQYF. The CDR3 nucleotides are TGTGCCAGCAGCTCCTCTCGCGCTTGGGGGGAGACCCAGTACTTC. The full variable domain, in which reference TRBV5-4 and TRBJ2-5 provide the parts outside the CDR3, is ETGVTQSPTHLIKTRGQQVTLRCSSQSGHNTVSWYQQALGQGPQFIFQYYREEENGRGNFPPRFSGLQFPNYSSELNVNALELDDSALYLCASSSSRAWGETQYFGPGTRLLVL.

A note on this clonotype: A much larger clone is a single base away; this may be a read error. The CDR3 nucleotides read TGTACCAGCAGCTTAGCGGGAGCGATCACCTACAATGAGCAGTTCTTC. This encodes CTSSLAGAITYNEQFF. This chain uses TRBV7-2 with TRBJ2-1, with a tentative D call TRBD2 (5 bases). This CDR3 is 16 amino acids long. CDR1 and CDR2 (germline): SGHTA, FQGNSA. The germline V and J ends were trimmed by 0 bases and 2 bases, with 11 bases remaining between them.

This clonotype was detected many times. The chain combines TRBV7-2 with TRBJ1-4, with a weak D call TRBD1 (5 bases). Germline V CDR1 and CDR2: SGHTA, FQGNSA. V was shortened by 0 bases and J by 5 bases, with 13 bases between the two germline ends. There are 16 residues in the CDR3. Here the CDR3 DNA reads TGTGCCAGCAGCTTAGCGCCCGGGACGCTAAATGAAAAACTGTTTTTT. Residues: CASSLAPGTLNEKLFF.

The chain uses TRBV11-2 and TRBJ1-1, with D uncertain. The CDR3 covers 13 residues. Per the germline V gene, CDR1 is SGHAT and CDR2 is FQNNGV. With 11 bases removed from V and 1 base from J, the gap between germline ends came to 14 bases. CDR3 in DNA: TGTGCCGTCTCCCCGAGGGAGAACACTGAAGCTTTCTTT. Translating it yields CAVSPRENTEAFF.

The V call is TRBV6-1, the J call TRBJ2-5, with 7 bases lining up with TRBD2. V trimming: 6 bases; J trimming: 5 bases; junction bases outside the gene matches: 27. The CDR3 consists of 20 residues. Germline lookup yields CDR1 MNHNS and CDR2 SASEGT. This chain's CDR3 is CASSRPLVGLGVVPRETQYF. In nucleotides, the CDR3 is TGTGCCAGCAGCCGGCCGTTAGTTGGACTAGGGGTTGTTCCACGGGAGACCCAGTACTTC.

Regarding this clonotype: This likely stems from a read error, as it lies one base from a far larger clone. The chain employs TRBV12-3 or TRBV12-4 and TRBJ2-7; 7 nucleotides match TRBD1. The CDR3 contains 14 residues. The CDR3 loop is CANSLDRVSYEQYF. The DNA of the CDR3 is TGTGCCAACAGTTTAGACAGGGTATCCTACGAGCAGTACTTC.

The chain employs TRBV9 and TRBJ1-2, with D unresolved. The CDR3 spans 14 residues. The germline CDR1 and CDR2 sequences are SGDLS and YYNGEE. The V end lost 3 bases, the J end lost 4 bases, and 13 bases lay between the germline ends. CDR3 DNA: TGTGCCAGCAGCGGAGCTCAGACTTCCTATGGCTACACCTTC. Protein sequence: CASSGAQTSYGYTF.

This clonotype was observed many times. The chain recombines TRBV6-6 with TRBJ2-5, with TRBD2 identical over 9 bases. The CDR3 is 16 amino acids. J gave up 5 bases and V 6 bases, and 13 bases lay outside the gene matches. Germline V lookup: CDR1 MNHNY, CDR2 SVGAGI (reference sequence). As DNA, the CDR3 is TGTGCCAGCAGATCCCCCGGCGGGGGGGCACTGGAGACCCAGTACTTC. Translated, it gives CASRSPGGGALETQYF.

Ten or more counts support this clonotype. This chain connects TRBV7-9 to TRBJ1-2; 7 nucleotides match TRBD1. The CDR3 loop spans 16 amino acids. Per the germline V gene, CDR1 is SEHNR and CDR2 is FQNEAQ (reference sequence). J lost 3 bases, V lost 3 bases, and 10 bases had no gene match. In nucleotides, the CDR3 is TGTGCCAGCAGCTTGGCGGCAGGGGGAAGTGACTATGGCTACACCTTC. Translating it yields CASSLAAGGSDYGYTF.

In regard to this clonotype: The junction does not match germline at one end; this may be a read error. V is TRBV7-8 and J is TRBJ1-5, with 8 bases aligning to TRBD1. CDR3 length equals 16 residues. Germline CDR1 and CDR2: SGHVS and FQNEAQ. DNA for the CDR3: TGTGCCAACAGCCTTACAGGGGGAGGCGGCAATCAGCCCCAGCATTTT. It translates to CANSLTGGGGNQPQHF.

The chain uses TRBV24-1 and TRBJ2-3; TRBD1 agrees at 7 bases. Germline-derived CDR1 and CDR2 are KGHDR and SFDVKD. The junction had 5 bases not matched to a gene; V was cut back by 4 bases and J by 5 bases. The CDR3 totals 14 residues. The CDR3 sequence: CATSEQTGVDTQYF. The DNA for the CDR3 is TGTGCCACCAGTGAGCAAACAGGGGTAGATACGCAGTATTTT.

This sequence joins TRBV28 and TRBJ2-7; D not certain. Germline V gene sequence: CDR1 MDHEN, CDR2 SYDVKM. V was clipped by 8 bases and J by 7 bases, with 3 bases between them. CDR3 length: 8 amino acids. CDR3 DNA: TGTGCCAGCTCGGAGCAGTACTTC. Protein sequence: CASSEQYF.

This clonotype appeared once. The CDR3 is CASSVGQGSHYGYTF. In DNA, the CDR3 is TGTGCCAGCAGCGTGGGACAGGGGAGTCACTATGGCTACACCTTC. The chain carries TRBV7-2 and TRBJ1-2, with TRBD1 matching over 10 bases. CDR1 is SGHTA and CDR2 is FQGNSA in the germline V gene. After removal of 5 bases from V and 3 bases from J, the junction contained 6 bases not matched to a gene. This CDR3 has 15 amino acids.

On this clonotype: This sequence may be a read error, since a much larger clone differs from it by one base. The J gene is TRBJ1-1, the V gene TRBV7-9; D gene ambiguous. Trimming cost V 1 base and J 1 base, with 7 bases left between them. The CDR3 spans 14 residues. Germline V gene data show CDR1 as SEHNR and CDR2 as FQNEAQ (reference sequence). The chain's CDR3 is CASSLVEQNTEAFF. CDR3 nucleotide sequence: TGTGCCAGCAGCTTAGTCGAGCAGAACACTGAAGCTTTCTTT.

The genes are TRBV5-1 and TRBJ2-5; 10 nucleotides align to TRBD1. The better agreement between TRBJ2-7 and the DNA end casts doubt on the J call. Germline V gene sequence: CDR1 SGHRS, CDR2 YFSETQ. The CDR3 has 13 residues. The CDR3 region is CASSVGQGVEQYF. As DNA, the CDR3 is TGCGCCAGCAGCGTAGGACAGGGGGTCGAGCAGTACTTC.

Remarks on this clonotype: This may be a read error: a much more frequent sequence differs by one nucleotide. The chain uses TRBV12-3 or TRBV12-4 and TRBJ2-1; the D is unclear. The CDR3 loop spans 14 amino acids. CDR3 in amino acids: CASSFQVTYNQQFF. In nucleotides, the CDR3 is TGTGCCAGCAGTTTCCAAGTGACCTACAATCAGCAGTTCTTC.

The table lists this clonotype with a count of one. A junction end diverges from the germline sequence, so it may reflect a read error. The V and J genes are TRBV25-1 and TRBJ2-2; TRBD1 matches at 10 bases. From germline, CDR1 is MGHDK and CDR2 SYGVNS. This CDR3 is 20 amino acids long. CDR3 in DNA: TGTGCCAGCAGACCGGGACAGGGGTCCGGAGGAATAGGCGACACCGGGGAGCCGTTTTTT. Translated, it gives CASRPGQGSGGIGDTGEPFF.

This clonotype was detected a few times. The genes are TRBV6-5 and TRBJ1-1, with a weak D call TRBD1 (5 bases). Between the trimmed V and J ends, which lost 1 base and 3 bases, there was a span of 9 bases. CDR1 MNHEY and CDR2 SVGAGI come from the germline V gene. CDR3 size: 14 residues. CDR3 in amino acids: CASSYFGGDTEAFF. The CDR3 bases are TGTGCCAGCAGTTACTTCGGGGGGGACACTGAAGCTTTCTTT.